This T cell receptor beta chain was identified in a study of shared clonotypes between healthy human individuals. General study results and limits: Some naive CD4 clonotypes, 4% to 6%, turned up in common across several donors. Deeper or shallower sequencing was expected to change how clonotypes are shared among donors. A reduction in generation probabilities was seen for non-shared clonotypes relative to those shared by all four donors.

CD45RO-negative, CCR7-selected cells formed the naive CD8 fraction, which excluded terminally differentiated effector memory CD45RA+ cells. With regard to this clone: The antigen remains unidentified.

The authors distributed each subset's genomic DNA evenly over several immunoSEQ plates. TCRdb's copy holds only in-frame clones and misses some; the assay was immunoSEQ multiplex PCR. The sample contains some 630,000 clones, approximately 96% of which appear only once. This sequence originates from a woman in her twenties or thirties in good health. Sequenced: naive CD8+ T cells sorted from blood.

CDR3 amino acids: CASSLDGWGRGQETQYF. In DNA, the CDR3 is TGTGCCAGCAGTTTAGACGGTTGGGGGCGTGGCCAAGAGACCCAGTACTTC. This chain connects TRBV27 to TRBJ2-5; D is possibly TRBD1 (6 bases). The CDR3 covers 17 residues. Germline values: CDR1 MNHEY, CDR2 SMNVEV (reference sequence). Trimming cost V 2 bases and J 1 base, with 17 bases left between them.